The TCR beta chain under discussion was sequenced for a study of cytomegalovirus exposure and HLA in healthy donors. Study outcomes and limitations: An assumption of roughly uniform sequencing depth across donors underlay the presence/absence analyses.

Use of 60 Vbeta and 13 Jbeta primers characterized the PCR. Using immunoSEQ multiplex PCR, the repertoire was profiled, and TCRdb retains in-frame clones only, with some absent. The table has about 190,000 clones, approximately 70% seen once. As concerns this clone: Its specificity is not known.

The material sequenced was PBMCs. This receptor was obtained from a woman in her twenties or thirties in good health and CMV-seropositive.

The CDR3 region has the DNA TGTGCCAGCAGTGAAGCCGTTCCGGGGGGAAAACTGTTTTTT. It translates to CASSEAVPGGKLFF. V and J are TRBV6-1 and TRBJ1-4, with D possibly being TRBD1 (5 bases). V was shortened by 0 bases and J by 10 bases, with 12 bases between the two germline ends. This CDR3 has 14 amino acids. The germline CDR1 and CDR2 sequences are MNHNS and SASEGT.